A selection of T cell receptor beta chains follows, all from one sample in a study of blood T cell repertoires in COVID-19. Here immunoSEQ multiplex PCR was the method, and the copy in TCRdb shows in-frame clones only, minus some. Of some 390,000 clones listed, around 87% are singletons. Specimen: PBMCs or T cells enriched from blood (not recorded which). The receptors were sampled from a man in his thirties or forties who had recovered from COVID-19. The CDR3 runs from the conserved cysteine through the conserved F or W. D genes are given only for firm matches. Size is omitted from some rows. Given values are once, few, many or a class for expanded clones.

D gene,J gene,V gene,clone size,CDR3 protein,CDR3 DNA
TRBD2,TRBJ2-1,TRBV19,many,CASSIAGGRNEQFF,TGTGCCAGTAGTATAGCGGGAGGGCGGAATGAGCAGTTCTTC
TRBD2,TRBJ2-7,TRBV2,NA,CASSEMAGGPYEQYF,TGTGCCAGCAGTGAAATGGCGGGAGGGCCCTACGAGCAGTACTTC
NA,TRBJ1-5,TRBV28,NA,CASTFGGEGQPQHF,TGTGCCAGCACCTTTGGAGGGGAAGGTCAGCCCCAGCATTTT
NA,TRBJ1-1,TRBV7-6,NA,CASSQEMGISGTEAFF,TGTGCCAGCAGCCAAGAAATGGGGATATCGGGGACTGAAGCTTTCTTT
TRBD1,TRBJ1-5,TRBV12-5,few,CASGLITSGTASNQPQHF,TGTGCTAGTGGTTTGATTACCTCCGGGACAGCTAGCAATCAGCCCCAGCATTTT
TRBD2,TRBJ2-3,TRBV10-1,NA,CASSEGLAASTDTQYF,TGCGCCAGCAGTGAGGGACTAGCGGCTAGCACAGATACGCAGTATTTT
NA,TRBJ1-2,TRBV2,NA,CASRAGYGYTF,TGTGCCAGCAGAGCTGGCTATGGCTACACCTTC
TRBD2,TRBJ2-7,TRBV27,NA,CASSYLAGGEQYF,TGTGCCAGCAGTTATCTAGCGGGAGGAGAGCAGTACTTC
TRBD1,TRBJ2-2,TRBV19,NA,CAGALTGGTGELFF,TGTGCCGGTGCCCTGACAGGGGGGACCGGGGAGCTGTTTTTT
TRBD2,TRBJ2-5,TRBV7-9,few,CASSLLQGLAGNVAQYF,TGTGCCAGCAGCTTATTGCAGGGACTAGCGGGAAATGTGGCCCAGTACTTC
NA,TRBJ1-6,TRBV3-1/TRBV3-2,NA,CASSQNRRSTPLHF,TGTGCCAGCAGCCAAAACAGGCGCTCGACACCCCTCCACTTT
NA,TRBJ1-2,TRBV20-1,NA,CSASAQKYGYTF,TGCAGTGCTAGTGCGCAGAAATATGGCTACACCTTC
NA,TRBJ2-1,TRBV5-1,NA,CASSLDGTFTVEQFF,TGCGCCAGCAGCTTGGACGGGACTTTCACCGTTGAGCAGTTCTTC
TRBD2,TRBJ2-3,TRBV14,NA,CASSPSGRVGDTQYF,TGTGCCAGCAGCCCGAGCGGGAGGGTAGGAGATACGCAGTATTTT
NA,TRBJ2-2,TRBV5-4,NA,CASRPVNTGELFF,TGTGCCAGCAGACCAGTGAACACCGGGGAGCTGTTTTTT
TRBD2,TRBJ2-1,TRBV5-1,NA,CASSLGAGAGNEQFF,TGCGCCAGCAGCTTGGGGGCGGGAGCGGGCAATGAGCAGTTCTTC
NA,TRBJ2-1,TRBV6-5,NA,CASSYLRMGGNEQFF,TGTGCCAGCAGTTACCTTCGGATGGGGGGCAATGAGCAGTTCTTC
NA,TRBJ2-2,TRBV12-5,NA,CASGLYWDSNTGELFF,TGTGCTAGTGGTTTGTACTGGGACTCAAACACCGGGGAGCTGTTTTTT
NA,TRBJ1-1,TRBV29-1,NA,CSVGETAFF,TGCAGCGTTGGGGAGACGGCTTTCTTT
TRBD2,TRBJ2-3,TRBV28,NA,CASGLAASTDTQYF,TGTGCCAGCGGACTAGCGGCCTCCACAGATACGCAGTATTTT
NA,TRBJ1-4,TRBV4-1,NA,CASSQALSEEKLFF,TGCGCCAGCAGCCAAGCCCTCTCCGAGGAAAAACTGTTTTTT
NA,TRBJ1-4,TRBV4-1,NA,CASSQDRGVEKLFF,TGCGCCAGCAGCCAAGACAGGGGAGTGGAAAAACTGTTTTTT
TRBD1,TRBJ2-1,TRBV2,NA,CASRGTGSSYNEQFF,TGTGCCAGCAGGGGGACAGGTTCTTCCTACAATGAGCAGTTCTTC
NA,TRBJ1-1,TRBV10-3,NA,CAISEGEANTEAFF,TGTGCCATCAGTGAGGGAGAAGCGAACACTGAAGCTTTCTTT
TRBD2,TRBJ2-2,TRBV7-7,NA,CASSLGGRAAGELFF,TGTGCCAGCAGCTTAGGTGGGAGGGCCGCCGGGGAGCTGTTTTTT
TRBD2,TRBJ2-3,TRBV7-3,NA,CASSLNPGSGADTQYF,TGTGCCAGCAGCTTAAACCCGGGGAGCGGGGCAGATACGCAGTATTTT
NA,TRBJ2-3,TRBV12-3/TRBV12-4,few,CASSSIGDTQYF,TGTGCCAGCAGTTCTATCGGAGATACGCAGTATTTT
NA,TRBJ1-1,TRBV14,NA,CASSQEGTFPDSEAFF,TGTGCCAGCAGCCAAGAAGGTACTTTTCCGGACAGTGAAGCTTTCTTT
NA,TRBJ1-5,TRBV15,NA,CATSRDLEVNQPQHF,TGTGCCACCAGCAGAGATCTGGAGGTCAATCAGCCCCAGCATTTT
NA,TRBJ1-2,TRBV18,NA,CASSCPGCSYTF,TGTGCCAGCTCATGTCCAGGGTGCTCCTACACCTTC
NA,TRBJ2-1,TRBV28,NA,CASSLVFRGRFANEQFF,TGTGCCAGCAGTTTAGTTTTCCGGGGTCGGTTTGCCAATGAGCAGTTCTTC
TRBD2,TRBJ2-7,TRBV5-1,once,CASSSLSLAGAREQYF,TGCGCCAGCAGCTCCCTGAGCCTAGCGGGAGCCCGGGAGCAGTACTTC
NA,TRBJ1-5,TRBV14,NA,CASSLLRTQHF,TGTGCCAGCAGCCTACTAAGGACCCAGCATTTT
TRBD1,TRBJ1-6,TRBV5-1,NA,CASSKTGDGSPLHF,TGCGCCAGCAGCAAAACAGGGGATGGTTCACCCCTCCACTTT
NA,TRBJ2-7,TRBV2,once,CASGQGVSEQYF,TGTGCCAGCGGACAAGGCGTCAGCGAGCAGTACTTC
NA,TRBJ1-3,TRBV11-2,NA,CASRLPGSGNTIYF,TGTGCCAGCAGGTTGCCCGGCTCTGGAAACACCATATATTTT
TRBD1,TRBJ1-4,TRBV4-1,NA,CASSLFLGQVNEKLFF,TGCGCCAGCAGTTTATTTTTGGGACAGGTGAATGAAAAACTGTTTTTT
TRBD2,TRBJ2-3,TRBV6-2/TRBV6-3,few,CASSYDRNRDYLTDTQYF,TGTGCCAGCAGTTATGACCGAAACCGGGACTACTTGACAGATACGCAGTATTTT
NA,TRBJ2-7,TRBV7-9,NA,CASSRDITSYEQYF,TGTGCCAGCAGCCGAGACATAACCTCCTACGAGCAGTACTTC
TRBD2,TRBJ2-1,TRBV7-9,NA,CASSSPGTSFNEQFF,TGTGCCAGCAGCTCGCCCGGGACTAGTTTCAATGAGCAGTTCTTC
NA,TRBJ1-1,TRBV2,few,CASSRRSPTEAFF,TGTGCCAGCAGCAGACGGAGTCCCACTGAAGCTTTCTTT
NA,TRBJ2-1,TRBV2,NA,CASSRTGGEQFF,TGTGCCAGCAGCAGGACCGGAGGGGAGCAGTTCTTC
TRBD2,TRBJ2-7,TRBV11-2,once,CASSLELAGTYEQYF,TGTGCCAGCAGCTTAGAACTAGCGGGAACCTACGAGCAGTACTTC
TRBD1,TRBJ2-5,TRBV24-1,NA,CATSEGTGGTQYF,TGTGCCACCAGTGAGGGGACAGGCGGGACCCAGTACTTC
NA,TRBJ2-7,TRBV7-9,NA,CASSRGGNTYEQYF,TGTGCCAGCAGCAGGGGCGGGAATACCTACGAGCAGTACTTC
TRBD1,TRBJ1-4,TRBV4-2,few,CASSLPGQGVGKLFF,TGTGCCAGCAGCCTACCGGGACAGGGTGTCGGGAAACTGTTTTTT
TRBD1,TRBJ1-5,TRBV2,NA,CASSQRDRGTQPQHF,TGTGCCAGCAGTCAACGGGACAGGGGGACGCAGCCCCAGCATTTT
TRBD1,TRBJ1-4,TRBV5-1,once,CASSLTGTEATNEKLFF,TGCGCCAGCAGCTTAACCGGGACAGAGGCAACTAATGAAAAACTGTTTTTT
TRBD1,TRBJ2-3,TRBV5-1,once,CASRRDRGSLDTQYF,TGCGCCAGCAGACGGGACAGGGGGAGTCTAGATACGCAGTATTTT
NA,TRBJ1-2,TRBV11-2,NA,CASSTNSAIGYTF,TGTGCCAGCAGCACAAATTCAGCGATTGGCTACACCTTC